In its sample, the clone carrying this T cell receptor beta chain was seen a few times. The target antigen is unknown. The CDR3 runs 13 residues. The V end lost 6 bases, the J end lost 3 bases, and 9 bases lay between the germline ends. Template switching, a step in the protocol, added a universal primer site, and cDNA carried unique molecular identifiers. TCRdb called the 5' RACE reads again in MiXCR, with one record for every CDR3 protein. This sample has around 670,000 distinct CDR3 sequences; around 6% occur once, and the top ten carry approximately 1.6%. These data originate in a study of identical twins. Regarding the study as a whole: Beta out-of-frame sequences showed weaker excess twin sharing.

V and J are TRBV12-3 or TRBV12-4 and TRBJ1-5; D remains unclear. The sequenced sample consisted of naive T cells sorted from blood. The clonotype originates from a man aged 18 to 30 in good health. This CDR3 reads CASSPDPNQPQHF. Written as DNA, the CDR3 is TGTGCCAGCAGCCCGGACCCCAATCAGCCCCAGCATTTT.